This TCR beta chain was sequenced during a study of tumor and adjacent non-tumor tissue in lung cancer. Looking at the study overall: Stage I to III disease affected about ten men and roughly 5 women aged roughly 31 to 76. Some 4.1 million productive TCRbeta reads were obtained per sample on average. Study conclusions and caveats: Significantly higher TCR diversity was found in tumor than normal lung.

No cell sorting was done before RNA was extracted from the tissue. Germline V gives CDR1 ENHRY, CDR2 SYGVKD. The CDR3 sequence is 11 residues long. This clonotype was seen just once. The antigen is not known. One junction end disagrees with the germline gene, perhaps due to a read error. A modified ARM-PCR protocol with three rounds of nested PCR amplified TCRbeta. From the multiplex PCR reads, TCRdb called clonotypes with MiXCR, one entry per CDR3 protein. The sample lists tens of thousands of distinct CDR3 sequences, 60% seen once, with around 20% in the top ten. The sample taken for sequencing was lung tumor tissue. V usage is TRBV10-3 and J usage is TRBJ2-5; D unresolved. The receptor was derived from a man between 50 and 59 years old with non-small cell lung cancer. The CDR3 here is CVIKNQQTQYF. In DNA form, the CDR3 reads TGTGTCATCAAAAACCAACAGACCCAGTACTTC.